Listed here is a single TCR beta chain. Other DNA variants within this sample encode the same CDR3. The data originate from a study of blood T cell repertoires in COVID-19. The overall study: Acute and convalescent COVID-19 samples came from the United States, Italy and Spain. PBMCs, B-cell-depleted T cells, or T cells provided the cDNA or gDNA that made up the material.

In the original analysis: Amplification of reference gene primers provided the estimated nucleated cell counts. Produced via immunoSEQ multiplex PCR; TCRdb's table is partial and in-frame only. That table is the source of V, J and clone size, and D and trimming were worked out from the DNA. The top ten clones hold around 0.3% of a sample with approximately 670,000 clones, 80% to 90% of them seen once. The clonotype originates from a woman in her late teens or twenties with acute or convalescent COVID-19. Material: peripheral blood.

This CDR3 is CASSRGFGAFF. DNA of the CDR3: TGTGCCAGCAGTCGGGGGTTTGGAGCTTTCTTT. The chain links TRBV12-3 or TRBV12-4 to TRBJ1-1; the D gene is possibly TRBD1 (5 bases). V lost 5 bases, J lost 10 bases, and 11 bases lay in between. This CDR3 spans 11 amino acids.